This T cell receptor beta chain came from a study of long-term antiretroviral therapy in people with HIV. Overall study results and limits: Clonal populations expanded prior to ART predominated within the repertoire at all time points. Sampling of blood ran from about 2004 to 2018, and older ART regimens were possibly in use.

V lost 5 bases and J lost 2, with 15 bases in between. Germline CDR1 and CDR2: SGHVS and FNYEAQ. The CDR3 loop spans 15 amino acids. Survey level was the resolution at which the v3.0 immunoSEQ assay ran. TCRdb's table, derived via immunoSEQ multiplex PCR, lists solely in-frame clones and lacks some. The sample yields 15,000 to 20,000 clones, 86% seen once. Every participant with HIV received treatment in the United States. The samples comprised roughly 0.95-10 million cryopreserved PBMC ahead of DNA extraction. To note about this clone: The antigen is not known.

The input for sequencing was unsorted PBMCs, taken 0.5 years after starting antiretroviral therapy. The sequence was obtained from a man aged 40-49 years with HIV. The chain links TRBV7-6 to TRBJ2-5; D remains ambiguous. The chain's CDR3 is CASSPMNGLQETQYF. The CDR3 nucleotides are TGTGCCAGCAGCCCCATGAACGGGCTACAAGAGACCCAGTACTTC.